These T cell receptor beta chains were read from a single sample in a study of T cell repertoires in cytomegalovirus infection. TCRdb itself ran the reads through MiXCR, one entry per CDR3 protein. Among around 530,000 distinct CDR3 sequences, more than 25% were seen once, and the ten largest hold 13%. Sequenced: PBMCs. Receptor source: a human donor in good health (CMV status not recorded). Some clones in this sample may be carry-over from other donors' samples. CDR3s include the opening cysteine and the closing phenylalanine or tryptophan. The order of the fields is V gene, clone size, J gene, CDR3 protein. A row's size may be missing; if present it is once, few, many or a size class.

V gene: TRBV19
clone size: few
J gene: TRBJ2-2
CDR3 protein: CASSIGVGRELNGELFF

V gene: TRBV5-1
clone size: -
J gene: TRBJ1-4
CDR3 protein: CASKASRDAKGEKLFF

V gene: TRBV5-4
clone size: -
J gene: TRBJ1-2
CDR3 protein: CASRAEDRGHYGYTF

V gene: TRBV18
clone size: -
J gene: TRBJ2-3
CDR3 protein: CASTLASDTQYF

V gene: TRBV6-2/TRBV6-3
clone size: -
J gene: TRBJ1-5
CDR3 protein: CASTQTGTGNQPQHF

V gene: TRBV19
clone size: -
J gene: TRBJ2-1
CDR3 protein: CASNGQPGEQFF

V gene: TRBV6-5
clone size: few
J gene: TRBJ1-6
CDR3 protein: CASSNQGEGSPLHF

V gene: TRBV25-1
clone size: -
J gene: TRBJ2-2
CDR3 protein: CASSEVGGLAGELFF

V gene: TRBV27
clone size: -
J gene: TRBJ2-5
CDR3 protein: CASSRSRASAHQETQYF

V gene: TRBV28
clone size: -
J gene: TRBJ2-5
CDR3 protein: CATRIGLAGWETQYF

V gene: TRBV7-3
clone size: -
J gene: TRBJ2-1
CDR3 protein: CASSLTGTGRDEQFF

V gene: TRBV28
clone size: many
J gene: TRBJ1-4
CDR3 protein: CASSLLDTSTNEKLFF

V gene: TRBV19
clone size: -
J gene: TRBJ1-5
CDR3 protein: CASSSRDRDSNQPRHF

V gene: TRBV4-1
clone size: many
J gene: TRBJ2-3
CDR3 protein: CASSQDFGGGPSDTQYF

V gene: TRBV18
clone size: few
J gene: TRBJ1-1
CDR3 protein: CASSPGVETEAFF

V gene: TRBV6-4
clone size: many
J gene: TRBJ2-3
CDR3 protein: CASSDSDSTDTQYF

V gene: TRBV7-2
clone size: -
J gene: TRBJ1-1
CDR3 protein: CASSLQGTTNTEAFF

V gene: TRBV6-1
clone size: -
J gene: TRBJ1-2
CDR3 protein: CASSEHVYYGYTF

V gene: TRBV5-1
clone size: -
J gene: TRBJ2-3
CDR3 protein: CASSSVAGGSADTQYF

V gene: TRBV5-1
clone size: -
J gene: TRBJ1-3
CDR3 protein: CASSFAGYGNTIYF

V gene: TRBV7-2
clone size: many
J gene: TRBJ2-2
CDR3 protein: CASSLVRGSGELFF

V gene: TRBV27
clone size: many
J gene: TRBJ2-7
CDR3 protein: CASSFEGVAYEQYF

V gene: TRBV18
clone size: many
J gene: TRBJ1-1
CDR3 protein: CASSPGNTEAFF

V gene: TRBV7-2
clone size: few
J gene: TRBJ1-3
CDR3 protein: CASSLGTGGFGNTIYF

V gene: TRBV28
clone size: -
J gene: TRBJ2-7
CDR3 protein: CASSFPPGLAGVQSNYEQYF

V gene: TRBV20-1
clone size: -
J gene: TRBJ1-2
CDR3 protein: CSARVKANYGYTF

V gene: TRBV24-1
clone size: few
J gene: TRBJ2-2
CDR3 protein: CATSEGQSTGELFF

V gene: TRBV4-2
clone size: many
J gene: TRBJ1-2
CDR3 protein: CASSQEQGNGYGYTF

V gene: TRBV7-8
clone size: few
J gene: TRBJ2-5
CDR3 protein: CASSLIVGETQYF

V gene: TRBV6-2/TRBV6-3
clone size: -
J gene: TRBJ2-2
CDR3 protein: CASSPRGGPTGELFF

V gene: TRBV7-2
clone size: -
J gene: TRBJ1-2
CDR3 protein: CASSFGGYRAVGYTF

V gene: TRBV7-8
clone size: few
J gene: TRBJ2-3
CDR3 protein: CASGSDIVRTDTQYF

V gene: TRBV6-2/TRBV6-3
clone size: few
J gene: TRBJ2-5
CDR3 protein: CASRGTSGSQTQYF

V gene: TRBV19
clone size: -
J gene: TRBJ1-5
CDR3 protein: CASNREPNQPQHF

V gene: TRBV23-1
clone size: few
J gene: TRBJ2-4
CDR3 protein: CASSQCTKLAKNIQYF